The text below deals with one T cell receptor beta chain. The antigen is undetermined. These data are taken from a study of human T cells and chemical hapten exposure. Time point indicated: pre-sensitization, week 0. This sample's treatment: therapeutic diphenylcyclopropenone sensitization with weekly scalp DPC. The library tagged individual cDNA molecules with unique molecular identifiers. TCRdb reprocessed the RACE reads with MiXCR, giving one entry per CDR3 protein. The sample contains more than 250,000 distinct CDR3 sequences, approximately 8% of which appear only once. General study findings and limits: TCRs above 1 in 1000 frequency stayed constant with DPC sensitization.

CDR1 and CDR2 from the germline V gene are SGDLS and YYNGEE. This CDR3 is built from 15 residues. Trimming cost V 0 bases and J 3 bases, with 12 bases left between them. The V and J genes are TRBV9 and TRBJ2-5; no definite D call. The source was whole blood, collected in connection with sensitization to the hapten diphenylcyclopropenone (DPC). The TCR comes from a man between 18 and 35 years old with alopecia areata. Some clones in this sample may be carry-over from other donors' samples. The CDR3 sequence: CASSVAPHEEETQYF. As DNA, the CDR3 is TGTGCCAGCAGCGTAGCTCCACACGAGGAAGAGACCCAGTACTTC.